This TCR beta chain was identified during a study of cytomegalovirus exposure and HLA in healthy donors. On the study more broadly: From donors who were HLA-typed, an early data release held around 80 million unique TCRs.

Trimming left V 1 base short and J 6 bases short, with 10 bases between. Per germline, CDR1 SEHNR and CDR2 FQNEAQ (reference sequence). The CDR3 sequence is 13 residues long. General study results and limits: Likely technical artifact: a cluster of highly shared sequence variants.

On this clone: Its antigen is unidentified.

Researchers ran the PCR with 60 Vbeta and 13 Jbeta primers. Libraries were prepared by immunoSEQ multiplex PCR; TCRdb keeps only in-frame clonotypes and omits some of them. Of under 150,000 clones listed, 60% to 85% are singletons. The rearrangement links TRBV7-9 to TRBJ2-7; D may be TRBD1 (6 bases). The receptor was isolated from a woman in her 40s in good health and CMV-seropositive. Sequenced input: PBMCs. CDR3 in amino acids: CASSLVVRGEQYF. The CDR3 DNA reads TGTGCCAGCAGCTTAGTTGTCAGGGGCGAGCAGTACTTC. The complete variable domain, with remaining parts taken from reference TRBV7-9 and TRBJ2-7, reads DTGVSQNPRHKITKRGQNVTFRCDPISEHNRLYWYRQTLGQGPEFLTYFQNEAQLEKSRLLSDRFSAERPKGSFSTLEIQRTEQGDSAMYLCASSLVVRGEQYFGPGTRLTVT.